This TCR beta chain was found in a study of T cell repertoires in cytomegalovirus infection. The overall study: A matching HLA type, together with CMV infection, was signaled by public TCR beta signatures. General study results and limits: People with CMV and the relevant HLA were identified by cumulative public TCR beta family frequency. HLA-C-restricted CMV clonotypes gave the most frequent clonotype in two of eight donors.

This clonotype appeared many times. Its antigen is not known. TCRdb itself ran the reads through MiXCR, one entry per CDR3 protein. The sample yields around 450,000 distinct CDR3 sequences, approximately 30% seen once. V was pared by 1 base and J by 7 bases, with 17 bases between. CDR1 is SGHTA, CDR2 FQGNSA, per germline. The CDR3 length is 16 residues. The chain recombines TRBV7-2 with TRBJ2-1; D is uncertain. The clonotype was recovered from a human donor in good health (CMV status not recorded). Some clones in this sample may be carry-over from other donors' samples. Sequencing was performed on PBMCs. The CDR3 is CASSLDSSQGWNEQFF. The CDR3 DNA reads TGTGCCAGCAGCTTAGATTCCAGCCAAGGGTGGAATGAGCAGTTCTTC.